A selection of T cell receptor beta chains follows, all from one sample in a study of Ad26.COV2.S vaccination and SARS-CoV-2 variants. Sequenced by immunoSEQ multiplex PCR; TCRdb stores in-frame clones only, minus some. The sample includes fewer than 900,000 clones, 80% to 90% of them seen just once. Sequenced material: peripheral blood, taken in a trial of Ad26.COV2.S vaccine versus placebo. Receptor source: a person between 18 and 60 years old who received the Ad26.COV2.S COVID-19 vaccine or a placebo. CDR3s include the opening cysteine and the closing phenylalanine or tryptophan. The D gene is left open where the match is weak. Rows give clone size only sometimes, using once, few, many, or a class for an expanded clone.

j_gene,d_gene,v_gene,abundance,CDR3nt,CDR3aa
TRBJ2-1,NA,TRBV9,NA,TGTGCCAGCATGGGAGGAGCGGGTTACAATGAGCAGTTCTTC,CASMGGAGYNEQFF
TRBJ1-1,NA,TRBV10-2,NA,TGCGCCAGCAGCGAACGACTACAGAACACTGAAGCTTTCTTT,CASSERLQNTEAFF
TRBJ1-1,NA,TRBV18,NA,TGTGCCAGCTCAGCGGACAGCCACACTGAAGCTTTCTTT,CASSADSHTEAFF
TRBJ2-1,NA,TRBV5-4,NA,TGTGCCAGCAGCTTGGCGGGAGCAACCAACAATGAGCAGTTCTTC,CASSLAGATNNEQFF
TRBJ2-1,NA,TRBV5-1,NA,TGCGCCAGCAGCTTGGAAGACAATGAGCAGTTCTTC,CASSLEDNEQFF
TRBJ1-3,TRBD1,TRBV5-6,NA,TGTGCCAGCAGCCGACAGGGCTCTGGAAACACCATATATTTT,CASSRQGSGNTIYF
TRBJ2-7,NA,TRBV10-3,NA,TGTGCCATCCAAGGGCGGGGCTCCTACGAGCAGTACTTC,CAIQGRGSYEQYF
TRBJ1-2,NA,TRBV30,NA,TGTGCCTGGAGTGTAACAGTCTCTCTCTATGGCTACACCTTC,CAWSVTVSLYGYTF
TRBJ2-2,TRBD2,TRBV9,NA,TGTGCCAGCAGCGTAGGGGGTAGCGGGATCCCAGGGACCGGGGAGCTGTTTTTT,CASSVGGSGIPGTGELFF
TRBJ1-2,TRBD1,TRBV18,NA,TGTGCCAGCTCACTAGACAGGGCCGGCTACACCTTC,CASSLDRAGYTF
TRBJ2-3,NA,TRBV21-1,NA,TGTGCCAGCAGCCTTAGCGGGAGGAGGACAGATACGCAGTATTTT,CASSLSGRRTDTQYF
TRBJ2-6,NA,TRBV5-4,NA,TGTGCCAGCAGCTTAGGAGGGGCTGGGGCCAACGTCCTGACTTTC,CASSLGGAGANVLTF
TRBJ1-3,NA,TRBV30,NA,TGTGCCTGGGGGGGACGCACCATATATTTT,CAWGGRTIYF
TRBJ1-5,NA,TRBV20-1,NA,TGCAGTGCCAGTAATAGCAATCAGCCCCAGCATTTT,CSASNSNQPQHF
TRBJ2-6,TRBD1,TRBV27,NA,TGTGCCAGCAGTCGGGACAGATACTCTGGGGCCAACGTCCTGACTTTC,CASSRDRYSGANVLTF
TRBJ2-7,TRBD2,TRBV11-1,few,TGTGCCAGCAGCCGGGGACTAGCGGGCGAGCAGTACTTC,CASSRGLAGEQYF
TRBJ2-5,NA,TRBV29-1,NA,TGCAGCGTGGACCCCCCCGAAGGGTACCAAGAGACCCAGTACTTC,CSVDPPEGYQETQYF
TRBJ1-2,NA,TRBV4-3,NA,TGCGCCAGCAGCCAAGAAGGCACCGGCTACACCTTC,CASSQEGTGYTF
TRBJ1-2,TRBD1,TRBV3-1/TRBV3-2,NA,TGTGCCAGCACCCGGGACAGCGCAAAGTATGGCTACACCTTC,CASTRDSAKYGYTF
TRBJ2-1,NA,TRBV5-1,NA,TGCGCCAGCAGCTTCGGCCAGAACAATGAGCAGTTCTTC,CASSFGQNNEQFF
TRBJ2-5,NA,TRBV25-1,NA,TGTGCCAGCAGTGAATTCGGGGGAGAGACCCAGTACTTC,CASSEFGGETQYF
TRBJ2-1,TRBD1,TRBV27,NA,TGTGCCAGCAGTTGGGACAGGGGAGACGAGCAGTTCTTC,CASSWDRGDEQFF
TRBJ2-1,NA,TRBV12-3/TRBV12-4,NA,TGTGCCAGCAGTTTATTGATAGAGCAGTTCTTC,CASSLLIEQFF
TRBJ1-1,NA,TRBV30,few,TGTGCCTGGAGTGTCGTTCAGGGAGGGACTGAAGCTTTCTTT,CAWSVVQGGTEAFF
TRBJ2-7,NA,TRBV10-3,NA,TGTGCCATCAGTCAGACAGGAGCCTACGAGCAGTACTTC,CAISQTGAYEQYF
TRBJ1-5,NA,TRBV19,NA,TGTGCCAGTAGGACCCTCGGCAGTTATAGCAATCAGCCCCAGCATTTT,CASRTLGSYSNQPQHF
TRBJ2-1,TRBD2,TRBV5-1,NA,TGCGCCAGCAGCTTTCGAGCGGGGGGTTCGAGTGAGCAGTTCTTC,CASSFRAGGSSEQFF
TRBJ2-1,TRBD2,TRBV5-1,NA,TGCGCCAGCAGAAACTTACCGGGACTAGCGTCCCATGAGCAGTTCTTC,CASRNLPGLASHEQFF
TRBJ1-1,NA,TRBV7-2,NA,TGTGCCAGCAGCTTTAGTGGGGGAAACACTGAAGCTTTCTTT,CASSFSGGNTEAFF
TRBJ2-7,NA,TRBV7-8,NA,TGTGCCAGCAGCTCCTCAGGGACCTGGGGCGAGCAGTACTTC,CASSSSGTWGEQYF
TRBJ2-7,NA,TRBV4-3,NA,TGCGCCAGCAGCCAATACCGGGCCCCGGGCTACGAGCAGTACTTC,CASSQYRAPGYEQYF
TRBJ1-3,NA,TRBV3-1/TRBV3-2,NA,TGTGCCAGCAGCCAATTCCAAACTGGAAACACCATATATTTT,CASSQFQTGNTIYF